The source of this T cell receptor beta chain is a study of blood T cell repertoires in COVID-19. Per germline, CDR1 LNHNV and CDR2 YYDKDF (reference sequence). The CDR3 covers 12 residues. The germline V and J ends were trimmed by 5 bases and 5 bases, with 9 bases remaining between them. The protocol was immunoSEQ multiplex PCR, while the TCRdb copy is restricted to in-frame clones and leaves out a portion. Among about 82,000 clones listed, almost 85% were seen once. Sequencing input: peripheral blood. This receptor was identified in a man aged 50 to 60 with active or convalescent COVID-19. The chain recombines TRBV15 with TRBJ1-1; no clear D gene. This CDR3 is CATSLEVTEAFF. The CDR3 region has the DNA TGTGCCACCAGCCTTGAGGTTACTGAAGCTTTCTTT. Combining the CDR3 with reference TRBV15 and TRBJ1-1 gives the whole variable domain DAMVIQNPRYQVTQFGKPVTLSCSQTLNHNVMYWYQQKSSQAPKLLFHYYDKDFNNEADTPDNFQSRRPNTSFCFLDIRSPGLGDTAMYLCATSLEVTEAFFGQGTRLTVV.